Following are 26 T cell receptor beta chains from one sample sequenced in a study of cytomegalovirus exposure and HLA in healthy donors. The primer mix had 60 Vbeta and 13 Jbeta primers. TCRdb keeps only in-frame clones here, not all; method: immunoSEQ multiplex PCR. The sample comprises approximately 130,000 clones, approximately 80% of which are singletons, and roughly 3.6% rests with the top ten. Material for sequencing was PBMCs. Receptor source: a man aged 30-40 years in good health and CMV-seronegative.

The chain couples TRBV6-5 to TRBJ2-1, with TRBD1 matching over 7 bases. The ends lost 7 bases at V and 1 base at J; junction bases unmatched: 7. The V gene's germline CDR1 is MNHEY and CDR2 SVGAGI. The CDR3 is 15 residues long. CDR3 DNA sequence: TGTGCCAGCACCTCAAGGGACAGATCCTACAATGAGCAGTTCTTC. Protein product: CASTSRDRSYNEQFF.

In this sample, this clone turned up a few times. The CDR3 bases are TGTGCCAGCCAGAACGGAAACACCATATATTTT. It is translated as CASQNGNTIYF. The rearrangement links TRBV6-1 to TRBJ1-3; no definite D call. V was cut by 8 bases and J by 4 bases, with 6 bases left in between. Germline V lookup: CDR1 MNHNS, CDR2 SASEGT. This CDR3 comprises 11 residues.

The rearrangement uses TRBV6-6 and TRBJ2-3; the match to TRBD2 covers 7 bases. Germline V gene data show CDR1 as MNHNY and CDR2 as SVGAGI (reference sequence). V gave up 4 bases and J gave up 9 bases; unmatched junction bases: 10. The CDR3 length is 14 residues. CDR3 sequence (DNA): TGTGCCAGCAGTTCTCGGGGAGGGCTGGAAACGCAGTATTTT. It translates to CASSSRGGLETQYF.

The rearrangement links TRBV6-5 to TRBJ1-4, with 9 nucleotides matching TRBD1. Germline trimming cut 6 bases from V and 8 bases from J; bases unmatched to any gene: 10. CDR3 length: 15 amino acids. The germline V gene encodes CDR1 MNHEY and CDR2 SVGAGI. The DNA of the CDR3 is TGTGCCAGCAGCGCAACAGGGGGCTTACGGGAAAAACTGTTTTTT. Translation gives CASSATGGLREKLFF.

V and J are TRBV6-4 and TRBJ2-2; no definite D call. Germline V lookup: CDR1 MRHNA, CDR2 SNTAGT. The CDR3 spans 13 residues. Trimming took off 4 bases at V and 7 bases at J, with 10 bases between the two ends. The CDR3: CASSAAPGGELFF. The CDR3 region has the DNA TGTGCCAGCAGTGCCGCCCCGGGCGGGGAGCTGTTTTTT.

This clone was observed a few times. The rearrangement links TRBV13 to TRBJ1-1, with 7 bases that match TRBD1. The CDR3 consists of 15 residues. CDR1 PRHDT and CDR2 FYEKMQ come from the germline V gene (reference sequence). Losses at the gene ends were 3 bases for V and 0 bases for J; bases not matched to a gene: 4. CDR3 sequence reads: CASSFLTGMNTEAFF. The CDR3 coding sequence is TGTGCCAGCAGCTTCTTGACAGGGATGAACACTGAAGCTTTCTTT.

The chain is built from TRBV5-1 and TRBJ2-1; a weak D match, TRBD1 (5 bases). CDR3 size: 16 residues. The V end was cut by 4 bases, the J end by 6 bases, with 20 bases between. The germline gives CDR1 SGHRS, CDR2 YFSETQ. The CDR3 coding sequence is TGCGCCAGCAGCCCAGGAGTGGTGGGTAGGGGCAATGAGCAGTTCTTC. Protein product: CASSPGVVGRGNEQFF.

This clone was seen only a few times. The rearrangement joins TRBV28 to TRBJ1-1; 10 bases line up with TRBD1. The CDR3 loop spans 15 amino acids. CDR1 is MDHEN, CDR2 SYDVKM, per germline. Germline trimming cut 3 bases from V and 5 bases from J; bases unmatched to any gene: 6. CDR3 amino acids: CASSFRQGARTEAFF. CDR3 in DNA: TGTGCCAGCAGTTTTCGACAGGGGGCGAGGACTGAAGCTTTCTTT.

This chain joins TRBV5-8 and TRBJ1-2; D remains unclear. Germline V gives CDR1 SGHTS, CDR2 YDEGEE. With 9 bases removed from V and 7 bases from J, the gap between germline ends came to 13 bases. This CDR3 is 11 amino acids long. The CDR3 DNA follows: TGTGCCAATGAGGAGGGCACTGGCTACACCTTC. Protein product: CANEEGTGYTF.

This chain uses TRBV18 with TRBJ2-3, with a weak D call TRBD1 (5 bases). The V end was cut by 2 bases, the J end by 2 bases, with 14 bases between. This CDR3 is 16 amino acids long. CDR1 is KGHSH, CDR2 LQKENI, per germline. CDR3 coding DNA: TGTGCCAGCTCACCAATTGGACATCTTAACACAGATACGCAGTATTTT. Amino acid sequence: CASSPIGHLNTDTQYF. Combining the CDR3 with reference TRBV18 and TRBJ2-3 gives the whole variable domain NAGVMQNPRHLVRRRGQEARLRCSPMKGHSHVYWYRQLPEEGLKFMVYLQKENIIDESGMPKERFSAEFPKEGPSILRIQQVVRGDSAAYFCASSPIGHLNTDTQYFGPGTRLTVL.

The J gene is TRBJ2-1, the V gene TRBV9; 8 bases agree with TRBD2. This CDR3 has 22 residues. Germline CDR1 SGDLS, CDR2 YYNGEE. V gave up 3 bases and J gave up 2 bases; unmatched junction bases: 25. The CDR3: CASSGGAVKTGGPVQTYNEQFF. The CDR3 bases are TGTGCCAGCAGCGGAGGGGCCGTCAAGACGGGAGGGCCGGTCCAAACCTACAATGAGCAGTTCTTC.

This clone showed up just a few times. The rearrangement uses TRBV13 and TRBJ2-7; D may be TRBD1 (6 bases). Per the germline V gene, CDR1 is PRHDT and CDR2 is FYEKMQ (reference sequence). The CDR3 sequence is 13 residues long. V lost 5 bases and J lost 3, with 11 bases in between. In DNA, the CDR3 is TGTGCCAGCAGCCTCGGGACAAACTACGAGCAGTACTTC. Translating it yields CASSLGTNYEQYF.

This chain connects TRBV27 to TRBJ1-2; no firm D call. The V gene's germline CDR1 is MNHEY and CDR2 SMNVEV (reference sequence). The CDR3 sequence is 16 residues long. V shed 3 bases and J shed 6 bases, with 20 bases lying between them. For the CDR3, the DNA is TGTGCCAGCAGTTTGGGGAGGATCCCGGGCCATCATGGCTACACCTTC. The encoded protein is CASSLGRIPGHHGYTF.

V and J are TRBV6-1 and TRBJ1-5; D ambiguous. Germline V CDR1 and CDR2: MNHNS, SASEGT. The CDR3 is 15 amino acids. V was clipped by 5 bases and J by 3 bases, with 14 bases between them. CDR3 sequence reads: CASSPTGINNQPQHF. The CDR3 coding sequence is TGTGCCAGCAGTCCGACCGGGATCAACAATCAGCCCCAGCATTTT.

This clone was detected only a few times. The chain recombines TRBV2 with TRBJ2-6; D not certain. Germline CDR1 is SNHLY and CDR2 is FYNNEI. V was cut by 6 bases and J by 2 bases, with 8 bases left in between. The CDR3 spans 14 residues. In nucleotides, the CDR3 is TGTGCCAGCAGAGCCTTGACTGGGGCCAACGTCCTGACTTTC. Amino acids: CASRALTGANVLTF.

The chain recombines TRBV4-1 with TRBJ2-3; perhaps TRBD2 as D (6 bases). The germline gives CDR1 MGHRA, CDR2 YSYEKL. CDR3 length equals 18 residues. V was clipped by 0 bases and J by 2 bases, with 18 bases between them. The CDR3 DNA follows: TGCGCCAGCAGCCAAGATGGGTTTGGGGGAGGACTCACAGATACGCAGTATTTT. Its translation: CASSQDGFGGGLTDTQYF.

V and J are TRBV7-9 and TRBJ2-3; TRBD2 matches 10 bases. V lost 5 bases and J lost 6; bases outside the gene matches: 11. In germline, CDR1 is SEHNR, CDR2 FQNEAQ (reference sequence). CDR3 size: 16 residues. The CDR3 sequence: CASSRWTSGERDTQYF. DNA for the CDR3: TGTGCCAGCAGCCGTTGGACTAGCGGAGAGCGGGATACGCAGTATTTT.

The chain links TRBV10-3 to TRBJ1-1; 7 bases map to TRBD1. V shed 6 bases, J shed 0 bases, and the junction held 7 bases outside the gene matches. CDR3 size: 15 residues. Per germline, CDR1 ENHRY and CDR2 SYGVKD. CDR3 protein: CAISSGGGMNTEAFF. CDR3 DNA: TGTGCCATCAGCTCTGGAGGGGGCATGAACACTGAAGCTTTCTTT.

For the CDR3, the DNA is TGTGCCAGCATGGAAACTAGCGGGAGTTCCTACGAGCAGTACTTC. Amino acids: CASMETSGSSYEQYF. This rearrangement joins TRBV27 to TRBJ2-7, with TRBD2 identical over 11 bases. J lost 1 base, V lost 7 bases, and 6 bases had no gene match. The CDR3 consists of 15 residues. Germline V gene lookup returns CDR1 MNHEY and CDR2 SMNVEV (reference sequence).

The chain couples TRBV5-8 to TRBJ2-2, with 10 nucleotides matching TRBD2. This CDR3 spans 18 amino acids. CDR1 is SGHTS, CDR2 YDEGEE, per germline. J lost 4 bases, V lost 0 bases, and 9 bases had no gene match. CDR3 protein: CASSLGLASGRSTGELFF. CDR3 DNA: TGTGCCAGCAGCTTGGGTTTGGCTAGCGGGAGAAGCACCGGGGAGCTGTTTTTT.

This clone is a singleton in its sample. The V and J genes are TRBV25-1 and TRBJ2-1; TRBD2 matches 7 bases. CDR1 is MGHDK, CDR2 SYGVNS, per germline. V lost 8 bases to trimming and J lost 0 bases; unmatched junction nucleotides: 16. The length of the CDR3 is 18 residues. The CDR3 nucleotides are TGTGCCAGCTCCGTTCGTGACACGGGAGGCCCCTCCTACAATGAGCAGTTCTTC. Protein: CASSVRDTGGPSYNEQFF.

In this sample, this clone turned up a few times. The junction differs from germline at one of its ends, possibly a read error. The rearrangement links TRBV5-4 to TRBJ1-2; D ambiguous. CDR3 size: 13 residues. Germline V gene data show CDR1 as SGHNT and CDR2 as YYREEE (reference sequence). The CDR3 sequence: CASSAPAQTLPFF. In DNA, the CDR3 is TGTGCCAGCAGCGCCCCGGCGCAGACTCTACCCTTCTTC.

The chain uses TRBV25-1 and TRBJ1-4; 7 bases are a match to TRBD1. The CDR3 sequence is 14 residues long. The junction had 6 bases not matched to a gene; V was cut back by 4 bases and J by 7 bases. CDR1 is MGHDK, CDR2 SYGVNS, per germline. The CDR3 sequence is CASSADRAGEKLFF. CDR3 nucleotides: TGTGCCAGCAGTGCAGACAGGGCGGGTGAAAAACTGTTTTTT.

The chain has TRBV6-5 and TRBJ1-2; 7 bases are a match to TRBD1. The V gene end was trimmed by 6 bases and the J gene end by 5 bases; junction bases not matched to a gene: 6. The length of the CDR3 is 13 residues. The germline gives CDR1 MNHEY, CDR2 SVGAGI. The CDR3 region is CASSRKGAYGYTF. CDR3 coding DNA: TGTGCCAGCAGCCGCAAGGGGGCATATGGCTACACCTTC.

This chain connects TRBV6-5 to TRBJ1-1; a weak D match, TRBD1 (5 bases). Germline lookup yields CDR1 MNHEY and CDR2 SVGAGI. The CDR3 consists of 14 residues. The V end was cut by 8 bases, the J end by 1 base, with 14 bases between. CDR3 DNA: TGTGCCAGCGCCGACGCGGGGACGAACACTGAAGCTTTCTTT. Translation: CASADAGTNTEAFF.

The rearrangement links TRBV9 to TRBJ1-6, with TRBD1 matching over 7 bases. This CDR3 comprises 14 residues. Germline lookup yields CDR1 SGDLS and CDR2 YYNGEE. V shed 6 bases, J shed 7 bases, and the junction held 7 bases outside the gene matches. For the CDR3, the DNA is TGTGCCAGCAACCCAGGGACAGCAAATTCACCCCTCCACTTT. Translated, it gives CASNPGTANSPLHF.